One sample yielded the 20 T cell receptor beta chains listed below, sequenced in a study of a mutant IDH1 vaccine in newly diagnosed glioma. The time point denotes: week 35, safety follow-up. Alongside topical imiquimod, each dose of vaccine comprised 300 ug of mutant IDH1 20-mer peptide. Profiled with immunoSEQ multiplex PCR; TCRdb holds only in-frame clones, not every one. There are around 60,000 clones in the sample; 84% occur only once, and about 4.2% lies in the top ten. No antigen has been identified for these receptors. The sample here was PBMCs, taken from a glioma patient whose treatment included an IDH1 peptide vaccine. The receptors here all came from a man in his thirties or forties with glioma.

The chain recombines TRBV5-1 with TRBJ1-1; D is possibly TRBD1 (5 bases). Germline V lookup: CDR1 SGHRS, CDR2 YFSETQ. The CDR3 loop spans 13 amino acids. Trimming stripped 0 bases from V and 9 bases from J, with 12 bases between. The CDR3 region is CASSLGQGGKAFF. CDR3 bases: TGCGCCAGCAGCTTGGGGCAGGGAGGGAAAGCTTTCTTT.

The DNA for the CDR3 is TGTGCCAGCAGATATAGCAATCAGCCCCAGCATTTT. Amino acid sequence: CASRYSNQPQHF. The gene calls are TRBV6-1 and TRBJ1-5; unclear D gene. The germline V gene has CDR1 MNHNS and CDR2 SASEGT. The V end was cut by 6 bases, the J end by 0 bases, with 3 bases between. CDR3 length: 12 amino acids.

This chain connects TRBV19 to TRBJ1-5; no reliable D call. V lost 3 bases and J 8 bases, leaving 11 bases between the germline ends. The germline V gene encodes CDR1 LNHDA and CDR2 SQIVND (reference sequence). This CDR3 region has 13 residues. CDR3: CASSMEIIEPQHF. In nucleotides, the CDR3 is TGTGCCAGTAGTATGGAGATAATCGAGCCCCAGCATTTT. Looking up the rest from reference TRBV19 and TRBJ1-5 gives the full variable domain: DGGITQSPKYLFRKEGQNVTLSCEQNLNHDAMYWYRQDPGQGLRLIYYSQIVNDFQKGDIAEGYSVSREKKESFPLTVTSAQKNPTAFYLCASSMEIIEPQHFGDGTRLSIL.

The chain joins TRBV5-5 to TRBJ2-6; D is undetermined. This CDR3 spans 17 amino acids. Germline values: CDR1 SGHKS, CDR2 YYEKEE (reference sequence). The V end lost 0 bases, the J end lost 0 bases, and 10 bases lay between the germline ends. CDR3 in amino acids: CASSLVQRSSGANVLTF. In DNA form, the CDR3 reads TGTGCCAGCAGCTTGGTACAGAGAAGCTCTGGGGCCAACGTCCTGACTTTC. Drawing the rest from reference TRBV5-5 and TRBJ2-6, the complete variable domain is DAGVTQSPTHLIKTRGQQVTLRCSPISGHKSVSWYQQVLGQGPQFIFQYYEKEERGRGNFPDRFSARQFPNYSSELNVNALLLGDSALYLCASSLVQRSSGANVLTFGAGSRLTVL.

The chain carries TRBV9 and TRBJ2-2; 9 bases are a match to TRBD1. CDR3 length: 16 amino acids. V lost 0 bases to trimming and J lost 7 bases; unmatched junction nucleotides: 7. Germline V gives CDR1 SGDLS, CDR2 YYNGEE. In DNA form, the CDR3 reads TGTGCCAGCAGCGTAGCCGGGACAGGGAAAAACGGGGAGCTGTTTTTT. Its protein product is CASSVAGTGKNGELFF.

CDR3 sequence: CASSLRGGTDTQYF. CDR3 DNA: TGTGCCAGCAGCTTGCGGGGGGGAACAGATACGCAGTATTTT. The chain links TRBV7-2 to TRBJ2-3, with TRBD2 identical over 9 bases. CDR1 is SGHTA, CDR2 FQGNSA, per germline. The trim removed 3 bases at V and 3 bases at J, leaving 1 base unmatched. CDR3 size: 14 residues.

The chain recombines TRBV6-5 with TRBJ1-1; possible D gene TRBD1, 6 bases. Germline V gene lookup returns CDR1 MNHEY and CDR2 SVGAGI. The CDR3 length is 16 residues. V shed 0 bases and J shed 4 bases, with 15 bases lying between them. Here the CDR3 reads CASSYSAVSRGTEAFF. CDR3 coding DNA: TGTGCCAGCAGTTACTCGGCCGTCTCCAGGGGCACTGAAGCTTTCTTT.

In its sample, this clone was seen a few times. J is TRBJ1-1 and V is TRBV7-9; a possible D gene is TRBD1 (6 bases). The CDR3 consists of 14 residues. Looked up from germline, CDR1 is SEHNR and CDR2 is FQNEAQ (reference sequence). V lost 4 bases to trimming and J lost 4 bases, with 13 bases between them. The CDR3 here is CASSSPGAATEAFF. In nucleotides, the CDR3 is TGTGCCAGCAGCTCCCCGGGGGCGGCCACTGAAGCTTTCTTT. The complete variable domain, with remaining parts taken from reference TRBV7-9 and TRBJ1-1, reads DTGVSQNPRHKITKRGQNVTFRCDPISEHNRLYWYRQTLGQGPEFLTYFQNEAQLEKSRLLSDRFSAERPKGSFSTLEIQRTEQGDSAMYLCASSSPGAATEAFFGQGTRLTVV.

The V call is TRBV9, the J call TRBJ2-3; D might be TRBD2 (6 bases). This CDR3 is 15 amino acids long. Deletions cut 4 bases from V and 0 bases from J, with 12 bases between. Germline values: CDR1 SGDLS, CDR2 YYNGEE. In DNA, the CDR3 is TGTGCCAGCAGCTTAGAAGGAGGGAGCACAGATACGCAGTATTTT. This gives the protein CASSLEGGSTDTQYF.

The chain couples TRBV7-9 to TRBJ2-5; maybe TRBD1 (6 bases). The germline CDR1 and CDR2 sequences are SEHNR and FQNEAQ (reference sequence). CDR3 length: 17 residues. The V end lost 6 bases, the J end lost 3 bases, and 23 bases lay between the germline ends. CDR3 sequence (DNA): TGTGCCAGCAGGAGTTGGACAGCGGAACGAACTAAAGAGACCCAGTACTTC. It specifies CASRSWTAERTKETQYF.

The rearrangement links TRBV19 to TRBJ2-7; D is possibly TRBD1 or TRBD2 (6 bases each). In germline, CDR1 is LNHDA, CDR2 SQIVND (reference sequence). V gave up 4 bases and J gave up 3 bases, with 22 bases separating them. The CDR3 totals 17 residues. CDR3 amino acids: CASSSRYNGGLFYEQYF. In DNA form, the CDR3 reads TGTGCCAGTAGTAGCCGGTATAATGGGGGGCTCTTCTACGAGCAGTACTTC.

CDR3 sequence reads: CASGARGLGQPQHF. The CDR3 coding sequence is TGTGCCAGCGGCGCGCGGGGCTTAGGTCAGCCCCAGCATTTT. The J gene is TRBJ1-5, the V gene TRBV6-5; perhaps TRBD1 as D (5 bases). With 8 bases removed from V and 6 bases from J, the gap between germline ends came to 17 bases. The CDR3 totals 14 residues. CDR1 MNHEY and CDR2 SVGAGI come from the germline V gene.

The chain couples TRBV4-2 to TRBJ1-2; D perhaps matches TRBD1 (5 bases). CDR3 length: 15 amino acids. The germline V gene encodes CDR1 LGHNA and CDR2 YNFKEQ. V was pared by 4 bases and J by 3 bases, with 15 bases between. CDR3 sequence reads: CASSPEGSRDYGYTF. The CDR3 nucleotides are TGTGCCAGCAGCCCGGAGGGAAGCAGGGACTATGGCTACACCTTC.

The chain has TRBV11-3 and TRBJ1-1; D is uncertain. There are 13 residues in the CDR3. CDR1 is SGHNT and CDR2 is YENEEA in the germline V gene. Trimming shortened V by 0 bases and J by 10 bases, and 12 bases separated the two germline ends. This CDR3 reads CASSLDRGGRAFF. In DNA, the CDR3 is TGTGCCAGCAGCTTAGATCGAGGAGGGAGAGCTTTCTTT.

J is TRBJ2-2 and V is TRBV5-1; 7 positions agree with TRBD1. Germline trimming cut 1 base from V and 0 bases from J; bases unmatched to any gene: 6. The CDR3 has 17 amino acids. Germline V CDR1 and CDR2: SGHRS, YFSETQ. CDR3 in DNA: TGCGCCAGCAGCTTGTACCCACAGGGGTCGAACACCGGGGAGCTGTTTTTT. Its protein is CASSLYPQGSNTGELFF.

The gene calls are TRBV11-3 and TRBJ2-1; TRBD1 matches at 9 bases. CDR3 length: 16 amino acids. The V and J ends lost 2 bases and 4 bases, in that order; junction bases with no gene match: 6. CDR1 and CDR2 (germline): SGHNT, YENEEA. The CDR3 sequence: CASSLSPGQGYNEQFF. Here the CDR3 DNA reads TGTGCCAGCAGCTTATCACCCGGACAGGGGTACAATGAGCAGTTCTTC.

The chain recombines TRBV15 with TRBJ2-5; TRBD1 matches 11 bases. Germline V gives CDR1 LNHNV, CDR2 YYDKDF (reference sequence). The CDR3 has 15 amino acids. V shed 1 base, J shed 4 bases, and the junction held 2 bases outside the gene matches. DNA of the CDR3: TGTGCCACCAGCAGAGGGACAGGGGGCGTAGAGACCCAGTACTTC. It is translated as CATSRGTGGVETQYF.

This rearrangement joins TRBV2 to TRBJ1-2; D perhaps matches TRBD1 (6 bases). The CDR3 totals 15 residues. Germline V CDR1 and CDR2: SNHLY, FYNNEI. V was cut by 5 bases and J by 3 bases, with 16 bases left in between. CDR3 protein: CASSQKGEDYYGYTF. The DNA for the CDR3 is TGTGCCAGCAGTCAAAAGGGGGAGGATTACTATGGCTACACCTTC. The whole variable domain, filled in from reference TRBV2 and TRBJ1-2, reads EPEVTQTPSHQVTQMGQEVILRCVPISNHLYFYWYRQILGQKVEFLVSFYNNEISEKSEIFDDQFSVERPDGSNFTLKIRSTKLEDSAMYFCASSQKGEDYYGYTFGSGTRLTVV.

This clone was detected once. The rearrangement joins TRBV7-9 to TRBJ2-1, with 9 nucleotides matching TRBD2. V was pared by 5 bases and J by 0 bases, with 14 bases of the junction left unmatched. There are 19 residues in the CDR3. Germline values: CDR1 SEHNR, CDR2 FQNEAQ (reference sequence). DNA of the CDR3: TGTGCCAGCAGCCACCTAGCGGGGTCGATCCAAAGCTCCTACAATGAGCAGTTCTTC. Encoded protein: CASSHLAGSIQSSYNEQFF.

This clone showed up just a few times. The junction differs from germline at one of its ends, possibly a read error. The chain recombines TRBV7-9 with TRBJ1-4; 9 nucleotides agree with TRBD1. Germline V gene lookup returns CDR1 SEHNR and CDR2 FQNEAQ (reference sequence). The CDR3 length is 12 residues. The CDR3 DNA reads as TGTGCCAGCAGCTTAATCGAGACAGGGGGTATTTTT. Its protein product is CASSLIETGGIF.